One and the same sample provided the 12 T cell receptor beta chains below, sequenced in a study of tumor-infiltrating lymphocytes in oesophageal squamous cell carcinoma. TCRdb used MiXCR to reprocess the PCR reads, holding one entry per CDR3 protein. The sample shows 12,000 or so distinct CDR3 sequences, 55% to 60% of them seen only once. Sequenced material: esophageal tumor tissue. These receptor sequences come from a female donor with esophageal squamous cell carcinoma.

The CDR3 loop is CASSQQGSGANVLTF. The CDR3 DNA reads as TGTGCCAGCAGCCAACAGGGGAGCGGGGCCAACGTCCTGACTTTC. The J gene is TRBJ2-6, the V gene TRBV11-3; 7 bases are shared with TRBD1. The CDR3 loop spans 15 amino acids. With V trimmed by 5 bases and J by 4 bases, 5 bases remained unmatched. Germline V CDR1 and CDR2: SGHNT, YENEEA.

This clonotype was observed once. This chain links TRBV11-2 with TRBJ2-3, with 13 bases aligning to TRBD2. Losses at the gene ends were 8 bases for V and 3 bases for J; bases not matched to a gene: 17. The CDR3 length is 19 residues. Per germline, CDR1 SGHAT and CDR2 FQNNGV. This CDR3 reads CASPRAGLAGKARTDTQYF. CDR3 bases: TGTGCCAGCCCCCGAGCGGGACTAGCGGGGAAGGCAAGGACAGATACGCAGTATTTT.

This clonotype was found a few times. The conserved closing phenylalanine or tryptophan is absent in this CDR3, likely reflecting a read error. It is unclear where the CDR3 begins or ends on the DNA, so no DNA is shown, and the CDR3 is as TCRdb lists it. V and J are TRBV10-3 and TRBJ2-6; whether TRBD1, the table's D call, matches the DNA was not checked. Both ends counted, the CDR3 spans 10 residues. CDR1 ENHRY and CDR2 SYGVKD come from the germline V gene. This CDR3 is CAISESLGGS.

In its sample, this clonotype was seen many times. CDR3 in DNA: TGTGCCAGCAGTTTTGGTGGGGGGGCCTACGAGCAGTTCTTC. It specifies CASSFGGGAYEQFF. The chain recombines TRBV27 with TRBJ2-1; D might be TRBD2 (7 bases). Germline V gives CDR1 MNHEY, CDR2 SMNVEV (reference sequence). CDR3 length equals 14 residues. The V gene lost 3 bases and the J gene lost 10 bases, with 16 bases spanning the gap.

Notes on this clonotype: Compared with germline, one end of the junction differs, possibly owing to a read error. The chain couples TRBV5-4 to TRBJ2-2, with D unresolved. The CDR3 totals 16 residues. Germline CDR1 is SGHNT and CDR2 is YYREEE (reference sequence). In nucleotides, the CDR3 is TGCGCCAGCAGCTTGGCTTTCGGCCAAGGAACCGGGGAGCTGTTTTTT. Its protein product is CASSLAFGQGTGELFF.

This clonotype was seen repeatedly, ten times or more. This chain connects TRBV5-5 to TRBJ2-3; TRBD1 agrees at 7 bases. Germline values: CDR1 SGHKS, CDR2 YYEKEE (reference sequence). The CDR3 has 13 residues. With 0 bases clipped from V and 5 bases from J, the junction kept 0 bases outside the gene matches. The CDR3 DNA reads as TGTGCCAGCAGCTTGGACAGGGGAGATACGCAGTATTTT. Amino acid sequence: CASSLDRGDTQYF.

This sequence joins TRBV11-2 and TRBJ2-3, with D possibly being TRBD2 (6 bases). Gene TRBJ2-7 matches the end of the DNA better, so the J call may be wrong. CDR3 length: 14 residues. Germline CDR1 SGHAT, CDR2 FQNNGV. The CDR3 DNA follows: TGTGCCAGCAGCTTATTTGCGGGAAACTACGAGCAGTACTTC. Protein sequence: CASSLFAGNYEQYF.

A word on this clonotype: The CDR3 does not close with the conserved phenylalanine or tryptophan, likely indicating a read error. The limits of the CDR3 on the DNA are not certain, so only TCRdb's listed CDR3 is given. The chain joins TRBV7-2 to TRBJ2-7. Looked up from germline, CDR1 is SGHTA and CDR2 is FQGNSA. Ends included, the CDR3 has 16 residues. This chain's CDR3 is CASSLGGGLYEQFFGS.

Of note for this clonotype: Sequence at one end of the junction differs from germline and may be a read error. This chain links TRBV6-6 with TRBJ2-3; 8 bases line up with TRBD1. Germline lookup yields CDR1 MNHNY and CDR2 SVGAGI (reference sequence). The CDR3 length is 13 residues. The CDR3 loop is CASRDRVNSPLHF. The CDR3 DNA sequence: TGTGCCAGCAGGGACAGGGTTAATTCACCCCTCCACTTC.

This clonotype is deemed hyperexpanded (1% or more). The chain couples TRBV7-3 to TRBJ2-3; D is possibly TRBD2 (6 bases). Germline V gene data show CDR1 as SGHTA and CDR2 as FQGTGA. The CDR3 sequence is 18 residues long. Deletions cut 2 bases from V and 2 bases from J, with 20 bases between. CDR3: CASSLESGVGHATDTQYF. The CDR3 nucleotides read TGTGCCAGCAGCTTAGAGTCGGGAGTGGGGCACGCCACAGATACGCAGTATTTT.

The V gene is TRBV7-2, the J gene TRBJ2-7; D may be TRBD1 or TRBD2 (5 bases each). The V end lost 1 base, the J end lost 0 bases, and 10 bases lay between the germline ends. Germline V gives CDR1 SGHTA, CDR2 FQGNSA. The length of the CDR3 is 15 residues. In DNA, the CDR3 is TGTGCCAGCAGCTTAGGAGGGACGCTCTCCTACGAGCAGTACTTC. Protein: CASSLGGTLSYEQYF.

The chain is built from TRBV7-3 and TRBJ2-3; the D is unclear. The V end lost 2 bases, the J end lost 7 bases, and 10 bases lay between the germline ends. The CDR3 extends over 13 amino acids. Germline V CDR1 and CDR2: SGHTA, FQGTGA. The CDR3 is CASSLGSVYTQYF. CDR3 DNA: TGTGCCAGCAGCTTAGGATCGGTCTATACGCAGTATTTT. The complete variable domain, with remaining parts taken from reference TRBV7-3 and TRBJ2-3, reads GAGVSQTPSNKVTEKGKYVELRCDPISGHTALYWYRQSLGQGPEFLIYFQGTGAADDSGLPNDRFFAVRPEGSVSTLKIQRTERGDSAVYLCASSLGSVYTQYFGPGTRLTVL.